This T cell receptor beta chain is from a study of blood T cell repertoires in COVID-19. Study overall: Some COVID-19 samples were acute and others convalescent; all came from the United States, Italy and Spain.

TCRdb keeps only in-frame clones here, not all; method: immunoSEQ multiplex PCR. The sample shows about 320,000 clones, over 75% of them seen only once. CDR3 length: 14 amino acids. The ends were cut back, 6 bases at V and 6 bases at J, with 18 bases in the middle. Germline values: CDR1 KGHSH, CDR2 LQKENI. This TCR was recovered from a human donor in a cohort sampled during active COVID-19. This chain connects TRBV18 to TRBJ2-7; perhaps TRBD2 as D (5 bases). Sequenced material: peripheral blood. The chain's CDR3 is CASSSLDSRSEQYF. CDR3 nucleotide sequence: TGTGCCAGCTCTTCTTTGGACTCCCGATCCGAGCAGTACTTC. The full variable domain, in which reference TRBV18 and TRBJ2-7 provide the parts outside the CDR3, is NAGVMQNPRHLVRRRGQEARLRCSPMKGHSHVYWYRQLPEEGLKFMVYLQKENIIDESGMPKERFSAEFPKEGPSILRIQQVVRGDSAAYFCASSSLDSRSEQYFGPGTRLTVT.